One sample yielded the 28 T cell receptor beta chains listed below, sequenced in a study of shared clonotypes between healthy human individuals. Measured with immunoSEQ multiplex PCR; TCRdb has only the in-frame clones, and not every one. In the table there are approximately 1.4 million clones, approximately 98% of which are singletons. Sequenced input: naive CD4+ T cells sorted from blood. The subset is: CD45RA+ positively selected. These TCRs come from a man aged 25-45 years in good health.

The chain employs TRBV15 and TRBJ2-1; 7 positions match TRBD2. The J segment lost 7 bases and the V segment lost 1 base, leaving 22 bases of the junction unmatched. CDR1 and CDR2 (germline): LNHNV, YYDKDF (reference sequence). The length of the CDR3 is 20 residues. Here the CDR3 reads CATSRGGGRIGTHSVNEQFF. CDR3 nucleotide sequence: TGTGCCACCAGCAGAGGTGGCGGGAGAATAGGAACCCACTCAGTGAATGAGCAGTTCTTC.

This chain links TRBV7-2 with TRBJ2-4; 10 bases match TRBD2. Trimming at V came to 5 bases and at J to 0 bases, leaving 4 bases not matched to a gene. The length of the CDR3 is 16 residues. Germline CDR1 reads SGHTA; CDR2 reads FQGNSA. The CDR3 here is CASSLRLAGAKNIQYF. CDR3 nucleotides: TGTGCCAGCAGCCTGAGACTAGCGGGAGCCAAAAACATTCAGTACTTC.

This rearrangement joins TRBV5-1 to TRBJ2-7, with TRBD2 as a possible D gene (5 bases). The CDR3 is 13 amino acids. V was pared by 4 bases and J by 5 bases, with 13 bases between. Germline-derived CDR1 and CDR2 are SGHRS and YFSETQ. The CDR3 protein is CASSETSNHEQYF. Written as DNA, the CDR3 is TGCGCCAGCAGCGAAACTAGTAACCACGAGCAGTACTTC.

This clone was picked up one time. The V and J genes are TRBV6-5 and TRBJ1-2; TRBD1 matches at 8 bases. Germline CDR1 is MNHEY and CDR2 is SVGAGI. V trimming: 8 bases; J trimming: 6 bases; junction bases outside the gene matches: 11. The CDR3 covers 14 residues. The CDR3 nucleotides are TGTGCCAGCGGAAACTGGGACAGGACCAATGGCTACACCTTC. Protein sequence: CASGNWDRTNGYTF.

V and J are TRBV7-9 and TRBJ2-3; D possibly corresponds to TRBD1 (6 bases). Trimming took 5 bases from V and 12 from J, leaving 21 bases between them. The CDR3 is 14 residues long. The V gene's germline CDR1 is SEHNR and CDR2 FQNEAQ (reference sequence). CDR3 region: CASSPPGHISLQYF. The CDR3 coding sequence is TGTGCCAGCAGCCCGCCGGGACACATCTCCCTACAGTATTTT.

The chain carries TRBV7-3 and TRBJ2-1, with TRBD1 as a possible D gene (6 bases). Deletions cut 5 bases from V and 4 bases from J, with 12 bases between. Per the germline V gene, CDR1 is SGHTA and CDR2 is FQGTGA. The CDR3 covers 14 residues. DNA for the CDR3: TGTGCCAGCAGCACGACCGGGACATACAATGAGCAGTTCTTC. Amino acids: CASSTTGTYNEQFF.

The chain joins TRBV4-3 to TRBJ2-7, with TRBD1 matching over 8 bases. With 0 bases clipped from V and 6 bases from J, the junction kept 19 bases outside the gene matches. Germline lookup yields CDR1 LGHNA and CDR2 YSLEER. The CDR3 contains 19 residues. Here the CDR3 DNA reads TGCGCCAGCAGCCAAGAGACGGGACAGGCATTTCTTCCCCTTCTCGAGCAGTACTTC. Its translation: CASSQETGQAFLPLLEQYF.

The V gene is TRBV7-2, the J gene TRBJ2-5; 12 bases line up with TRBD2. Germline trimming cut 1 base from V and 2 bases from J; bases unmatched to any gene: 5. Germline values: CDR1 SGHTA, CDR2 FQGNSA. The CDR3 extends over 17 amino acids. For the CDR3, the DNA is TGTGCCAGCAGCTTAGGCCGACTAGCGGGAGCTCAAGAGACCCAGTACTTC. Its protein product is CASSLGRLAGAQETQYF.

This sequence joins TRBV27 and TRBJ2-1; 14 nucleotides match TRBD2. This CDR3 contains 21 residues. The trim removed 7 bases at V and 0 bases at J, leaving 17 bases unmatched. Germline CDR1 is MNHEY and CDR2 is SMNVEV (reference sequence). CDR3 region: CASTIFRRLAGGPRSYNEQFF. For the CDR3, the DNA is TGTGCCAGCACGATCTTCCGAAGACTAGCGGGAGGGCCTCGCTCCTACAATGAGCAGTTCTTC.

The chain is built from TRBV28 and TRBJ2-2, with 7 bases matching TRBD1. J was trimmed by 5 bases and V by 6 bases; bases with no gene match: 12. Per the germline V gene, CDR1 is MDHEN and CDR2 is SYDVKM. There are 16 residues in the CDR3. The CDR3 DNA is TGTGCCAGCAGCACCCCGGGACAGTCGTTTACCGGGGAGCTGTTTTTT. This translates into CASSTPGQSFTGELFF.

Remarks on this clone: The sample holds other DNA sequences that translate to the same CDR3. The gene calls are TRBV5-1 and TRBJ1-1, with D possibly being TRBD1 (6 bases). The CDR3 has 14 residues. The V and J ends lost 2 bases and 0 bases respectively, with 8 bases between them. Germline V gene sequence: CDR1 SGHRS, CDR2 YFSETQ. DNA for the CDR3: TGCGCCAGCAGCTTACAGGGCATGAACACTGAAGCTTTCTTT. It is translated as CASSLQGMNTEAFF.

J is TRBJ2-1 and V is TRBV7-6; 13 bases match TRBD2. From germline, CDR1 is SGHVS and CDR2 FNYEAQ. V gave up 4 bases and J gave up 2 bases; unmatched junction bases: 5. The CDR3 extends over 17 amino acids. The CDR3 region is CASSSRTSGSTYNEQFF. In DNA, the CDR3 is TGTGCCAGCAGCTCCCGGACTAGCGGGAGTACCTACAATGAGCAGTTCTTC.

In regard to this clone: In the same sample, other DNA sequences code for this CDR3. The chain has TRBV20-1 and TRBJ2-5; D is ambiguous. The CDR3 is 11 residues long. Germline CDR1 is DFQATT and CDR2 is SNEGSKA (reference sequence). Trimming stripped 3 bases from V and 3 bases from J, with 5 bases between. DNA for the CDR3: TGCAGTGCTAGCTCCGAAGAGACCCAGTACTTC. Translating it yields CSASSEETQYF.

The chain links TRBV5-4 to TRBJ2-7, with D perhaps matching TRBD2 (5 bases). The ends were cut back, 3 bases at V and 9 bases at J, with 19 bases in the middle. CDR1 is SGHNT, CDR2 YYREEE, per germline (reference sequence). CDR3 length: 14 amino acids. The CDR3 protein is CASSSEGPRSRQYF. The CDR3 bases are TGTGCCAGCAGCTCTGAGGGCCCCCGGAGTAGGCAGTACTTC.

The V call is TRBV18, the J call TRBJ2-2, with a weak D call TRBD2 (5 bases). CDR1 is KGHSH, CDR2 LQKENI, per germline. Trimming removed 9 bases from V and 2 bases from J, with 13 bases in between. CDR3 length: 14 amino acids. DNA of the CDR3: TGTGCCAGTCGGGAAAACATCAACACCGGGGAGCTGTTTTTT. It codes for CASRENINTGELFF.

Comments on this clone: Other nucleotide sequences in the sample specify the same CDR3. The V call is TRBV5-1, the J call TRBJ2-5; D remains ambiguous. The CDR3 is 13 residues long. Germline V lookup: CDR1 SGHRS, CDR2 YFSETQ. V lost 2 bases to trimming and J lost 4 bases, with 9 bases between them. In nucleotides, the CDR3 is TGCGCCAGCAGCTTAGGGATAGGAGAGACCCAGTACTTC. Encoded protein: CASSLGIGETQYF.

CDR3 in DNA: TGTGCCAGCACCCCGAATAGCCTAAGCACCGGGGAGCTGTTTTTT. Protein product: CASTPNSLSTGELFF. J is TRBJ2-2 and V is TRBV6-6, with unresolved D. The germline V and J ends were trimmed by 7 bases and 4 bases, with 16 bases remaining between them. CDR1 is MNHNY, CDR2 SVGAGI, per germline (reference sequence). This CDR3 comprises 15 residues.

This chain uses TRBV28 with TRBJ1-5; D unresolved. Between the trimmed V and J ends, which lost 5 bases and 12 bases, there was a span of 32 bases. Germline V lookup: CDR1 MDHEN, CDR2 SYDVKM. The CDR3 length is 18 residues. CDR3 nucleotide sequence: TGTGCCAGCAGTCCCCTGGGCCTACAGAGCAATAGCAATCACCTCCAGCATTTT. Encoded protein: CASSPLGLQSNSNHLQHF.

The J gene is TRBJ2-7, the V gene TRBV27, with TRBD1 matching 11 bases. Germline trimming cut 5 bases from V and 0 bases from J; bases unmatched to any gene: 9. Germline V gene lookup returns CDR1 MNHEY and CDR2 SMNVEV (reference sequence). This CDR3 has 17 amino acids. DNA of the CDR3: TGTGCCAGCAGTCCCCGGGACAGGGGGACGAGCTCCTACGAGCAGTACTTC. It codes for CASSPRDRGTSSYEQYF.

The rearrangement uses TRBV6-5 and TRBJ2-3, with 7 positions matching TRBD1. The CDR3 has 15 residues. V was clipped by 3 bases and J by 3 bases; unmatched bases: 6. The V gene's germline CDR1 is MNHEY and CDR2 SVGAGI. The CDR3 sequence: CASSYLGQETDTQYF. CDR3 nucleotides: TGTGCCAGCAGTTATTTAGGACAGGAAACAGATACGCAGTATTTT.

The rearrangement joins TRBV7-2 to TRBJ2-7, with 13 bases matching TRBD2. CDR1 is SGHTA, CDR2 FQGNSA, per germline. The J segment lost 0 bases and the V segment lost 1 base, leaving 6 bases of the junction unmatched. The CDR3 spans 18 residues. CDR3 nucleotides: TGTGCCAGCAGCTTAGTGATATGGACTAGCGGGGGCTCCTACGAGCAGTACTTC. It yields the protein CASSLVIWTSGGSYEQYF.

The chain recombines TRBV9 with TRBJ1-2; the match to TRBD1 covers 7 bases. The CDR3 is 14 residues long. CDR1 and CDR2 from the germline V gene are SGDLS and YYNGEE. Trimming cost V 6 bases and J 1 base; bases outside gene matches: 6. The CDR3 bases are TGTGCCAGCACCTTCGACAGGGATAACTATGGCTACACCTTC. Amino acids: CASTFDRDNYGYTF.

This clone was picked up one time. This chain links TRBV7-9 with TRBJ1-1; TRBD1 matches 8 bases. V shed 3 bases and J 3 bases; nucleotides not matched to a gene: 6. Germline CDR1 reads SEHNR; CDR2 reads FQNEAQ (reference sequence). The CDR3 loop spans 15 amino acids. Here the CDR3 reads CASSFATGADTEAFF. The DNA for the CDR3 is TGTGCCAGCAGCTTCGCGACAGGGGCAGACACTGAAGCTTTCTTT.

The chain recombines TRBV9 with TRBJ2-1; 10 bases agree with TRBD2. This CDR3 comprises 15 residues. V shed 0 bases and J 10 bases; nucleotides not matched to a gene: 7. Germline V gene sequence: CDR1 SGDLS, CDR2 YYNGEE. In DNA, the CDR3 is TGTGCCAGCAGCGTAGAGCTAGCGGGAGTAAGGGAGCAGTTCTTC. It codes for CASSVELAGVREQFF.

The V call is TRBV7-2, the J call TRBJ2-1; 8 bases line up with TRBD2. V lost 2 bases, J lost 9 bases, and 6 bases stayed unmatched. CDR3 length equals 14 residues. Germline V CDR1 and CDR2: SGHTA, FQGNSA. The CDR3 DNA follows: TGTGCCAGCAGCTTAACGGGAGGGTTAGGTGAGCAGTTCTTC. It is translated as CASSLTGGLGEQFF.

This chain connects TRBV13 to TRBJ2-3, with D hard to call. The CDR3 is made up of 15 amino acids. CDR1 is PRHDT and CDR2 is FYEKMQ in the germline V gene (reference sequence). The germline V and J ends were trimmed by 2 bases and 4 bases, with 13 bases remaining between them. CDR3 loop: CASSLYSVGPDTQYF. As DNA, the CDR3 is TGTGCCAGCAGCTTATACTCGGTAGGCCCAGATACGCAGTATTTT. Using reference TRBV13 and TRBJ2-3 for the parts outside the CDR3, the full variable domain is AAGVIQSPRHLIKEKRETATLKCYPIPRHDTVYWYQQGPGQDPQFLISFYEKMQSDKGSIPDRFSAQQFSDYHSELNMSSLELGDSALYFCASSLYSVGPDTQYFGPGTRLTVL.

The chain recombines TRBV12-2 with TRBJ1-4; the D call TRBD1 from the table was never checked on the DNA. TRBV12-2 is a recognized pseudogene. The CDR3 covers 16 residues. This CDR3 is CASRLRETGVREKLFF. Written as DNA, the CDR3 is TGTGCAAGTCGCTTAAGGGAGACAGGGGTGCGCGAAAAACTGTTTTTT.

The V gene is TRBV7-2, the J gene TRBJ2-1; D is unresolved. The ends were cut back, 6 bases at V and 8 bases at J, with 14 bases in the middle. CDR1 is SGHTA, CDR2 FQGNSA, per germline. CDR3 length: 13 residues. CDR3 DNA: TGTGCCAGCAGGTTTGAGGAGTGGGATGAGCAGTTCTTC. This translates into CASRFEEWDEQFF. Full variable domain (outside the CDR3, taken from reference TRBV7-2 and TRBJ2-1): GAGVSQSPSNKVTEKGKDVELRCDPISGHTALYWYRQSLGQGLEFLIYFQGNSAPDKSGLPSDRFSAERTGGSVSTLTIQRTQQEDSAVYLCASRFEEWDEQFFGPGTRLTVL.